Below, 19 T cell receptor beta chains from the same sample are listed, as sequenced in a study of CD8 T cells in ankylosing spondylitis. TCRdb recomputed calls from the 5' RACE reads with MiXCR, one row per CDR3 protein. The data hold about 320,000 distinct CDR3 sequences, with roughly 12% observed a single time. Sequencing input: blood, either unsorted or a sorted T cell fraction (not recorded which). The source of these receptors is a female donor with ankylosing spondylitis or in good health (not recorded which).

Many counts were recorded for this clonotype. The V gene is TRBV9, the J gene TRBJ1-5; D not resolved. CDR1 is SGDLS, CDR2 YYNGEE, per germline. This CDR3 is built from 14 residues. V shed 5 bases and J shed 0 bases, with 9 bases lying between them. In DNA form, the CDR3 reads TGTGCCAGCAGTGCCACCTATAGCAATCAGCCCCAGCATTTT. Amino acids: CASSATYSNQPQHF.

This clonotype was counted ten times or more. The chain joins TRBV7-6 to TRBJ2-5; D is unclear. Between the trimmed V and J ends, which lost 5 bases and 3 bases, there was a span of 10 bases. CDR1 and CDR2 from the germline V gene are SGHVS and FNYEAQ. CDR3 length equals 13 residues. The CDR3 DNA sequence: TGTGCCAGCAGCCCTCCAGATGAAGAGACCCAGTACTTC. It translates to CASSPPDEETQYF.

This clonotype occurred many times. This chain uses TRBV12-3 or TRBV12-4 with TRBJ2-2, with 9 nucleotides matching TRBD2. This CDR3 spans 15 amino acids. The V and J ends lost 3 bases and 6 bases, in that order; junction bases with no gene match: 5. CDR3 bases: TGTGCCAGCAGTTTGAAGCGGGGGGTCGCCGGGGAGCTGTTTTTT. Translated, it gives CASSLKRGVAGELFF.

The table lists this clonotype with many counts. CDR3 sequence (DNA): TGTGCCAGCAGCGATCTCGGACGGACCGACAACAATGAGCAGTTCTTC. Its translation is CASSDLGRTDNNEQFF. This rearrangement joins TRBV9 to TRBJ2-1; D gene ambiguous. This CDR3 region has 16 residues. Germline V gene sequence: CDR1 SGDLS, CDR2 YYNGEE. Deletions cut 3 bases from V and 5 bases from J, with 18 bases between. The variable domain in full, completed from reference TRBV9 and TRBJ2-1, reads DSGVTQTPKHLITATGQRVTLRCSPRSGDLSVYWYQQSLDQGLQFLIQYYNGEERAKGNILERFSAQQFPDLHSELNLSSLELGDSALYFCASSDLGRTDNNEQFFGPGTRLTVL.

This clonotype was found many times. This rearrangement joins TRBV27 to TRBJ1-5, with D tentatively TRBD1 (5 bases). The CDR3 is 12 amino acids. Germline CDR1 reads MNHEY; CDR2 reads SMNVEV (reference sequence). V lost 6 bases, J lost 2 bases, and 5 bases lay in between. The CDR3 region is CASRGGNQPQHF. CDR3 bases: TGTGCCAGCAGAGGGGGCAATCAGCCCCAGCATTTT.

As for this clonotype: A much larger clone differs by one base, so this may be a read error. The rearrangement uses TRBV7-9 and TRBJ1-4, with 8 bases matching TRBD1. The CDR3 is 16 residues long. Germline V gene data show CDR1 as SEHNR and CDR2 as FQNEAQ (reference sequence). CDR3: CANSWDRPPPRVKLFF. CDR3 DNA: TGTGCCAACAGCTGGGACAGGCCCCCTCCTCGTGTAAAACTGTTTTTT.

This clonotype has a handful of counts. The J gene is TRBJ2-3, the V gene TRBV20-1; D is unresolved. The germline gives CDR1 DFQATT, CDR2 SNEGSKA (reference sequence). This CDR3 region has 10 residues. This CDR3 reads CSWAHDTQYF. In DNA, the CDR3 is TGCAGCTGGGCCCACGATACGCAGTATTTT.

This clonotype was seen ten or more times. V usage is TRBV12-3 or TRBV12-4 and J usage is TRBJ2-7; D might be TRBD2 (6 bases). The CDR3 covers 14 residues. V gave up 5 bases and J gave up 3 bases, with 14 bases separating them. CDR3 DNA: TGTGCCAGCAGTCTTACCGGGACTTTCTACGAGCAGTACTTC. Translating it yields CASSLTGTFYEQYF.

At least ten counts were recorded for this clonotype. The chain employs TRBV12-3 or TRBV12-4 and TRBJ1-3, with no clear D. The length of the CDR3 is 17 residues. V dropped 4 bases and J dropped 1 base, with 17 bases sitting between them. CDR3 in DNA: TGTGCCAGCAGTTCCTCGGGCGGATTACCGTCTGGAAACACCATATATTTT. Protein product: CASSSSGGLPSGNTIYF.

This clonotype was picked up many times. The chain joins TRBV10-2 to TRBJ1-6; D may be TRBD1 (5 bases). Germline values: CDR1 WSHSY, CDR2 SAAADI. The CDR3 consists of 14 residues. V was cut by 3 bases and J by 5 bases, with 8 bases left in between. CDR3 protein: CASSDFRDNSPLHF. Written as DNA, the CDR3 is TGCGCCAGCAGTGACTTCAGGGATAATTCACCCCTCCACTTT.

The table lists this clonotype with many counts. The genes are TRBV20-1 and TRBJ1-1; 7 bases match TRBD1. V trimming: 5 bases; J trimming: 4 bases; junction bases outside the gene matches: 10. Germline CDR1 reads DFQATT; CDR2 reads SNEGSKA (reference sequence). The CDR3 is 14 residues long. CDR3 region: CSAGRQGTGTEAFF. DNA of the CDR3: TGCAGTGCTGGACGACAGGGCACGGGCACTGAAGCTTTCTTT.

This clonotype was observed at least ten times. V usage is TRBV24-1 and J usage is TRBJ2-1; D gene uncertain. The V gene lost 3 bases and the J gene lost 4 bases, with 6 bases spanning the gap. The germline V gene encodes CDR1 KGHDR and CDR2 SFDVKD. The CDR3 sequence is 13 residues long. CDR3 DNA sequence: TGTGCCACCAGTGATGACTCATACAATGAGCAGTTCTTC. This codes for CATSDDSYNEQFF.

The chain joins TRBV7-2 to TRBJ1-1; D is perhaps TRBD1 (5 bases). The V gene's germline CDR1 is SGHTA and CDR2 FQGNSA. Trimming took off 2 bases at V and 5 bases at J, with 12 bases between the two ends. The CDR3 runs 14 residues. The CDR3 coding sequence is TGTGCCAGCAGCTTACGGCAGGGCCTTACTGAAGCTTTCTTT. Translating gives CASSLRQGLTEAFF.

The J gene is TRBJ2-4, the V gene TRBV6-2 or TRBV6-3; perhaps D is TRBD1 or TRBD2 (6 bases each). The germline V and J ends were trimmed by 5 bases and 9 bases, with 20 bases remaining between them. The CDR3 consists of 15 residues. CDR1 is MNHEY and CDR2 is SVGEGT in the germline V gene. CDR3 DNA sequence: TGTGCCAGCAGTCTTGGGGGGCCGTCAGGGCTCATTCAGTACTTC. It encodes CASSLGGPSGLIQYF.

This chain links TRBV5-1 with TRBJ1-3; D unclear. The CDR3 contains 14 residues. The germline CDR1 and CDR2 sequences are SGHRS and YFSETQ. The V and J ends lost 0 bases and 5 bases respectively, with 9 bases between them. Here the CDR3 DNA reads TGCGCCAGCAGCTTGGAGAGCAGGAGAAACACCATATATTTT. This sequence encodes CASSLESRRNTIYF.

This clonotype has a count of ten or more. J is TRBJ2-2 and V is TRBV5-8; D perhaps matches TRBD2 (6 bases). The germline CDR1 and CDR2 sequences are SGHTS and YDEGEE. CDR3 length: 15 residues. Trimming stripped 5 bases from V and 2 bases from J, with 13 bases between. In DNA form, the CDR3 reads TGTGCCAGCAGATATAGGGGACTCAACACCGGGGAGCTGTTTTTT. It codes for CASRYRGLNTGELFF.

There are many counts of this clonotype. The chain uses TRBV20-1 and TRBJ2-3; 12 nucleotides agree with TRBD1. The CDR3 runs to 15 residues. Unmatched junction bases numbered 6, after V lost 5 bases and J lost 3 bases. Germline assignment: CDR1 DFQATT and CDR2 SNEGSKA (reference sequence). This CDR3 is CSALWDRGQTDTQYF. The CDR3 DNA follows: TGCAGTGCTTTGTGGGACAGGGGGCAGACAGATACGCAGTATTTT.

This clonotype has only a few counts. V usage is TRBV15 and J usage is TRBJ2-4; tentative D call: TRBD2 (6 bases). This CDR3 region has 16 residues. Germline-derived CDR1 and CDR2 are LNHNV and YYDKDF (reference sequence). V gave up 5 bases and J gave up 1 base, with 15 bases separating them. CDR3 amino acids: CATSGPGDLAKNIQYF. In DNA, the CDR3 is TGTGCCACCAGCGGCCCGGGGGATCTCGCCAAAAACATTCAGTACTTC.

This clonotype was observed at least ten times. The genes are TRBV20-1 and TRBJ1-4; D gene ambiguous. The V end lost 3 bases, the J end lost 8 bases, and 16 bases lay between the germline ends. This CDR3 contains 14 residues. CDR1 is DFQATT, CDR2 SNEGSKA, per germline (reference sequence). The CDR3 DNA reads as TGCAGTGCTAGGTGGAGCCTTGGGGAGGAAAAACTGTTTTTT. Translating it yields CSARWSLGEEKLFF.